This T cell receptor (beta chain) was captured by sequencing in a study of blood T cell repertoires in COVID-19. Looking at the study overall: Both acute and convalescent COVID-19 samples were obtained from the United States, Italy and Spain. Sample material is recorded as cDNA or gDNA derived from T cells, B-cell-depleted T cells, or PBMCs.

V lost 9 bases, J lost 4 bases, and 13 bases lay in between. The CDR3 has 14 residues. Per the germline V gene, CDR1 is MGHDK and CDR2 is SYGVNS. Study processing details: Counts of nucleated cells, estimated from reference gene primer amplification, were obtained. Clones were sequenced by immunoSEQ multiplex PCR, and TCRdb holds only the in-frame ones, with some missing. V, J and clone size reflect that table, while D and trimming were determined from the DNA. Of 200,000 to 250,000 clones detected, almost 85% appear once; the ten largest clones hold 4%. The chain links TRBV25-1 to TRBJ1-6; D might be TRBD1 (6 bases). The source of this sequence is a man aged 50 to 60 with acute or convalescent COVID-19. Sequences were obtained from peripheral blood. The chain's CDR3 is CASGRGAYNSPLHF. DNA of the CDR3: TGTGCCAGTGGGAGGGGGGCATATAATTCACCCCTCCACTTT.